These 22 T cell receptor beta chains share one sample of origin, sequenced in a study of T-cell memory formation after mild COVID-19. TCRdb ran MiXCR on the 5' RACE reads and lists one entry per CDR3 protein. This sample carries over 70,000 distinct CDR3 sequences, around 13% of them seen once, and the ten largest clones take roughly a quarter. Sequenced sample: PBMCs or a T cell subset sorted from them (not recorded which). These receptors originate from an adult woman who had mild COVID-19 (a few samples of this study predate the infection). Cell type and time point are not known.

A few counts support this clonotype. The rearrangement joins TRBV30 to TRBJ2-7; TRBD2 agrees at 10 bases. This CDR3 has 15 amino acids. V lost 2 bases and J lost 0; bases outside the gene matches: 4. Germline CDR1 reads GTSNPN; CDR2 reads SVGIG (reference sequence). The CDR3 reads CAWSTSGRVSYEQYF. As DNA, the CDR3 is TGTGCCTGGAGTACGAGCGGGAGGGTCTCCTACGAGCAGTACTTC. The variable domain in full, with the rest retrieved from reference TRBV30 and TRBJ2-7, is SQTIHQWPATLVQPVGSPLSLECTVEGTSNPNLYWYRQAAGRGLQLLFYSVGIGQISSEVPQNLSASRPQDRQFILSSKKLLLSDSGFYLCAWSTSGRVSYEQYFGPGTRLTVT.

This clonotype was picked up many times. The CDR3 reads CASSLAGTPWYEQYF. The CDR3 DNA follows: TGTGCCAGCAGCTTGGCCGGGACCCCTTGGTACGAGCAGTACTTC. The chain employs TRBV5-6 and TRBJ2-7; D possibly matches TRBD1 or TRBD2 (5 bases each). This CDR3 comprises 15 residues. V lost 0 bases to trimming and J lost 4 bases, with 14 bases between them. CDR1 and CDR2 from the germline V gene are SGHDT and YYEEEE.

CDR3 in amino acids: CASSQRTGDNEQFF. CDR3 coding DNA: TGTGCCAGCAGCCAGAGGACAGGGGACAATGAGCAGTTCTTC. The rearrangement links TRBV3-1 to TRBJ2-1; 9 bases map to TRBD1. Unmatched junction bases numbered 2, after V lost 3 bases and J lost 5 bases. The CDR3 has 14 residues. Germline CDR1 LGHDT, CDR2 YNNKEL (reference sequence).

The chain is built from TRBV5-1 and TRBJ2-1; 8 bases are a match to TRBD2. Germline-derived CDR1 and CDR2 are SGHRS and YFSETQ. There are 18 residues in the CDR3. Trimming took 0 bases from V and 1 from J; bases not matched to a gene: 9. The CDR3 sequence: CASSLVSAGGVSYNEQFF. DNA for the CDR3: TGCGCCAGCAGCTTGGTCTCCGCGGGAGGAGTATCCTACAATGAGCAGTTCTTC.

This clonotype appeared a few times. The rearrangement links TRBV7-9 to TRBJ2-3; no clear D gene. V lost 3 bases and J 0 bases, leaving 7 bases between the germline ends. This CDR3 has 14 amino acids. Germline V lookup: CDR1 SEHNR, CDR2 FQNEAQ (reference sequence). CDR3 bases: TGTGCCAGCAGCTTGGTCTCTAGCACAGATACGCAGTATTTT. As protein: CASSLVSSTDTQYF. Looking up the rest from reference TRBV7-9 and TRBJ2-3 gives the full variable domain: DTGVSQNPRHKITKRGQNVTFRCDPISEHNRLYWYRQTLGQGPEFLTYFQNEAQLEKSRLLSDRFSAERPKGSFSTLEIQRTEQGDSAMYLCASSLVSSTDTQYFGPGTRLTVL.

The table lists this clonotype with a few counts. In nucleotides, the CDR3 is TGTGCCAGCAGTTCCCTGTTTAGCGGGAGTCAAGGAAAACCGACAGATACGCAGTATTTT. Its protein is CASSSLFSGSQGKPTDTQYF. The chain employs TRBV28 and TRBJ2-3; 9 nucleotides agree with TRBD2. V lost 4 bases, J lost 3 bases, and 20 bases stayed unmatched. CDR3 length: 20 residues. Germline V gene data show CDR1 as MDHEN and CDR2 as SYDVKM.

This clonotype showed up just a few times. V gene TRBV15 combines with J gene TRBJ2-5; D uncertain. The CDR3 covers 14 residues. Germline V gene data show CDR1 as LNHNV and CDR2 as YYDKDF (reference sequence). V shed 1 base and J shed 3 bases, with 9 bases lying between them. The CDR3 DNA reads as TGTGCCACCAGCAGAGGGTCGGCAGAAGAGACCCAGTACTTC. This gives the protein CATSRGSAEETQYF.

The chain is built from TRBV20-1 and TRBJ1-2, with TRBD1 matching over 11 bases. The CDR3 has 14 residues. With 5 bases clipped from V and 3 bases from J, the junction kept 5 bases outside the gene matches. Germline CDR1 is DFQATT and CDR2 is SNEGSKA (reference sequence). The CDR3: CSALGTGGHYGYTF. The CDR3 DNA reads TGCAGTGCTCTTGGGACAGGGGGTCACTATGGCTACACCTTC.

There are a few counts of this clonotype. This chain joins TRBV6-2 or TRBV6-3 and TRBJ2-7; 9 bases line up with TRBD1. The V segment lost 0 bases and the J segment 0 bases; nucleotides outside the gene matches: 6. CDR3 length: 17 residues. Germline V CDR1 and CDR2: MNHEY, SVGEGT. CDR3 sequence: CASSYSGRTGASYEQYF. In DNA, the CDR3 is TGTGCCAGCAGTTACTCGGGAAGGACAGGGGCCTCCTACGAGCAGTACTTC.

The chain couples TRBV29-1 to TRBJ1-1; D is perhaps TRBD1 (5 bases). Germline V CDR1 and CDR2: SQVTM, ANQGSEA. Trimming shortened V by 6 bases and J by 1 base, and 15 bases separated the two germline ends. This CDR3 comprises 14 residues. CDR3 bases: TGCAGCGTCGAGTCCGGGACCGCGAACACTGAAGCTTTCTTT. Protein sequence: CSVESGTANTEAFF.

This rearrangement joins TRBV4-3 to TRBJ2-3; 8 nucleotides match TRBD1. The V segment lost 4 bases and the J segment 4 bases; nucleotides outside the gene matches: 4. CDR1 LGHNA and CDR2 YSLEER come from the germline V gene. There are 14 residues in the CDR3. CDR3 in amino acids: CASSPDRVPDTQYF. The CDR3 DNA sequence: TGCGCCAGCAGCCCGGACAGGGTTCCAGATACGCAGTATTTT.

The J gene is TRBJ2-1, the V gene TRBV15; D gene uncertain. The CDR3 has 13 amino acids. CDR1 and CDR2 (germline): LNHNV, YYDKDF (reference sequence). V lost 0 bases, J lost 7 bases, and 7 bases lay in between. CDR3 residues: CATSRDSRNEQFF. CDR3 DNA: TGTGCCACCAGCAGAGACTCCCGGAATGAGCAGTTCTTC.

The sample holds many counts of this clonotype. One junction end does not reproduce the germline sequence, and a read error may be involved. The rearrangement links TRBV7-7 to TRBJ2-7; D not certain. Germline CDR1 SSHAT, CDR2 FNYEAQ (reference sequence). This CDR3 contains 13 residues. CDR3 residues: CASSFGPSYEQYF. Here the CDR3 DNA reads TGTGCTAGCAGCTTTGGACCTTCCTACGAGCAGTACTTC.

This clonotype was seen more than once but under ten times. The genes are TRBV2 and TRBJ1-2, with a possible D match to TRBD1 (5 bases). Germline values: CDR1 SNHLY, CDR2 FYNNEI. Trimming removed 6 bases at V and 13 bases at J, with 18 bases between. CDR3 length equals 12 residues. The CDR3 sequence: CASSRDGAVCTF. In nucleotides, the CDR3 is TGTGCCAGCAGCCGGGACGGAGCGGTGTGCACCTTC.

This clonotype was seen more than once but under ten times. The chain uses TRBV24-1 and TRBJ1-1; D uncertain. The CDR3 runs to 17 residues. Germline V gene data show CDR1 as KGHDR and CDR2 as SFDVKD. V was trimmed by 4 bases and J by 4 bases, leaving 21 bases between them. The CDR3 DNA reads TGTGCCACCAGTGACCGTCCCCGGTTGGGGTCAATCACTGAAGCTTTCTTT. Residues: CATSDRPRLGSITEAFF.

The chain has TRBV7-8 and TRBJ2-5; weak D call: TRBD2 (5 bases). Per germline, CDR1 SGHVS and CDR2 FQNEAQ. The V and J ends lost 6 bases and 3 bases respectively, with 11 bases between them. This CDR3 has 13 residues. The CDR3 spells CASSEPGKETQYF. The CDR3 nucleotides read TGTGCCAGCAGTGAGCCGGGGAAAGAGACCCAGTACTTC. Complete variable domain (other parts from reference TRBV7-8 and TRBJ2-5): GAGVSQSPRYKVAKRGQDVALRCDPISGHVSLFWYQQALGQGPEFLTYFQNEAQLDKSGLPSDRFFAERPEGSVSTLKIQRTQQEDSAVYLCASSEPGKETQYFGPGTRLLVL.

The J gene is TRBJ2-7, the V gene TRBV27; D may be TRBD2 (5 bases). V lost 2 bases, J lost 1 base, and 12 bases lay in between. There are 15 residues in the CDR3. The germline V gene has CDR1 MNHEY and CDR2 SMNVEV (reference sequence). CDR3 sequence reads: CASSLRSGRSYEQYF. In nucleotides, the CDR3 is TGTGCCAGCAGTTTACGCAGCGGTCGTTCCTACGAGCAGTACTTC.

The V gene is TRBV15, the J gene TRBJ2-7; the D call may be TRBD1 or TRBD2 (5 bases each). The CDR3 sequence is 14 residues long. V dropped 5 bases and J dropped 8 bases, with 19 bases sitting between them. Germline V CDR1 and CDR2: LNHNV, YYDKDF (reference sequence). The CDR3, as DNA: TGTGCCACCAGCGTAGGGACGTCTTGGCTGCAGCAGTACTTC. As protein: CATSVGTSWLQQYF.

This clonotype was counted between two and nine times. The chain recombines TRBV5-5 with TRBJ2-7; 11 positions agree with TRBD2. The CDR3 spans 17 residues. V shed 1 base and J 2 bases; nucleotides not matched to a gene: 8. The germline V gene has CDR1 SGHKS and CDR2 YYEKEE (reference sequence). The CDR3 protein is CASSLYGLAGGTYEQYF. The CDR3 nucleotides are TGTGCCAGCAGCTTGTACGGGCTAGCGGGGGGTACCTACGAGCAGTACTTC.

This chain joins TRBV4-3 and TRBJ2-1; 9 nucleotides agree with TRBD2. Looked up from germline, CDR1 is LGHNA and CDR2 is YSLEER. The CDR3 spans 18 residues. Losses at the gene ends were 0 bases for V and 7 bases for J; bases not matched to a gene: 13. The CDR3 here is CASSQDRAGLAGLNEQFF. In DNA form, the CDR3 reads TGCGCCAGCAGCCAAGATCGGGCCGGGCTAGCGGGACTTAATGAGCAGTTCTTC.

This clonotype was recorded at least ten times. The chain couples TRBV6-5 to TRBJ2-1, with 15 bases that match TRBD2. Germline lookup yields CDR1 MNHEY and CDR2 SVGAGI. With 6 bases clipped from V and 0 bases from J, the junction kept 9 bases outside the gene matches. The CDR3 is 19 residues long. The CDR3 sequence: CASSAPGTSGRSSYNEQFF. In DNA, the CDR3 is TGTGCCAGCAGCGCCCCCGGGACTAGCGGGAGGAGCTCCTACAATGAGCAGTTCTTC.

This clonotype was recorded a few times. CDR3 sequence (DNA): TGTGCCAGCAGGAACCAACAGGGAGTCGGCTATGGCTACACCTTC. Translating gives CASRNQQGVGYGYTF. The genes are TRBV2 and TRBJ1-2; a weak D match, TRBD1 (6 bases). The CDR3 is made up of 15 amino acids. Germline CDR1 SNHLY, CDR2 FYNNEI. V lost 6 bases to trimming and J lost 4 bases, with 18 bases between them. The full variable domain, in which reference TRBV2 and TRBJ1-2 provide the parts outside the CDR3, is EPEVTQTPSHQVTQMGQEVILRCVPISNHLYFYWYRQILGQKVEFLVSFYNNEISEKSEIFDDQFSVERPDGSNFTLKIRSTKLEDSAMYFCASRNQQGVGYGYTFGSGTRLTVV.